This is a list of T cell receptor beta chains from one sample in a study of radiotherapy plus CTLA-4 blockade in lung cancer. The table came from immunoSEQ multiplex PCR; TCRdb's copy has only in-frame clones and leaves some out. The repertoire holds tens of thousands of clones, with about four fifths as singletons. The specimen was peripheral blood, collected from a patient treated with radiotherapy plus ipilimumab. These receptor sequences come from a human donor with non-small cell lung cancer that progressed on radiotherapy plus ipilimumab. Both conserved end residues are part of each CDR3. The D gene is left open where the match is weak. Clone size is shown for a subset of rows, as once, few, many or a class of expanded clone.

j_gene	abundance	v_gene	d_gene	CDR3aa	CDR3nt
TRBJ1-1	.	TRBV6-6	.	CASSYQNTEAFF	TGTGCCAGCAGTTACCAGAACACTGAAGCTTTCTTT
TRBJ2-5	.	TRBV7-9	.	CASRQRVEETQYF	TGTGCCAGCAGACAAAGGGTAGAAGAGACCCAGTACTTC
TRBJ1-1	.	TRBV23-1	TRBD1	CASSQEAGGRGNTEAFF	TGCGCCAGCAGTCAAGAAGCAGGGGGCAGGGGGAACACTGAAGCTTTCTTT
TRBJ2-4	.	TRBV5-1	TRBD1	CASSPGQDRAKNIQYF	TGCGCCAGCAGCCCGGGACAGGACCGAGCCAAAAACATTCAGTACTTC
TRBJ2-7	few	TRBV30	TRBD1	CAWSTSGTGGGYEQYF	TGTGCCTGGAGTACTTCCGGGACAGGGGGCGGGTACGAGCAGTACTTC
TRBJ2-2	.	TRBV10-1	TRBD2	CASSEWREGRTGELFF	TGCGCCAGCAGTGAGTGGCGGGAGGGCCGTACCGGGGAGCTGTTTTTT
TRBJ1-2	.	TRBV7-3	TRBD1	CAGSPTGLEGYTF	TGTGCCGGCAGCCCGACAGGGTTGGAGGGCTACACCTTC
TRBJ2-2	few	TRBV2	.	CASSETENTGELFF	TGTGCCAGCAGTGAAACAGAGAACACCGGGGAGCTGTTTTTT
TRBJ1-2	.	TRBV29-1	.	CSVRSGDGYTF	TGCAGCGTTAGGTCGGGAGATGGCTACACCTTC
TRBJ2-1	few	TRBV21-1	.	CASERRLDEQFF	TGTGCCAGCGAGCGTCGACTGGATGAGCAGTTCTTC
TRBJ1-5	once	TRBV2	.	CASSPSLYNQPQHF	TGTGCCAGCAGTCCCTCCCTCTATAATCAGCCCCAGCATTTT
TRBJ2-3	.	TRBV5-1	TRBD1	CASSFTGGLSTDTQYF	TGCGCCAGCAGCTTTACAGGGGGTCTAAGCACAGATACGCAGTATTTT
TRBJ1-1	once	TRBV6-1	TRBD1	CASSRQGDIMAEAFF	TGTGCCAGCAGTAGACAGGGAGATATAATGGCTGAAGCTTTCTTT
TRBJ2-7	.	TRBV7-6	.	CASSPRLQAYEQYF	TGTGCCAGCAGCCCCAGGCTACAGGCGTACGAGCAGTACTTC
TRBJ2-3	few	TRBV5-1	TRBD2	CASSLGETSGGAIDTQYF	TGCGCCAGCAGCTTGGGCGAAACTAGCGGGGGGGCAATAGATACGCAGTATTTT
TRBJ1-5	.	TRBV19	.	CASSIDKVQPQHF	TGTGCCAGTAGTATAGATAAAGTTCAGCCCCAGCATTTT
TRBJ1-2	.	TRBV28	TRBD1	CASSLGQNYGYTF	TGTGCCAGCAGTTTGGGACAGAACTATGGCTACACCTTC
TRBJ1-6	.	TRBV28	.	CATGGGGYNSPLHF	TGTGCTACTGGGGGTGGCGGCTATAATTCACCCCTCCACTTT
TRBJ1-5	once	TRBV4-2	.	CASSQVLNQPQHF	TGTGCCAGCAGCCAAGTCCTGAATCAGCCCCAGCATTTT
TRBJ2-3	.	TRBV15	.	CATSRDLRDTQYF	TGTGCCACCAGCAGAGATCTGAGGGATACGCAGTATTTT
TRBJ2-1	.	TRBV4-3	TRBD2	CASSQRGGDDEQFF	TGCGCCAGCAGCCAACGCGGGGGGGACGATGAGCAGTTCTTC
TRBJ1-1	.	TRBV15	.	CATSSDGGNTEAFF	TGTGCCACCTCGTCGGATGGGGGGAACACTGAAGCTTTCTTT
TRBJ1-2	.	TRBV19	.	CASSIDQRSPTAGYTF	TGTGCCAGTAGTATAGATCAAAGGAGCCCGACGGCTGGCTACACCTTC
TRBJ2-3	.	TRBV9	TRBD2	CASSASGGSTDTQYF	TGTGCCAGCAGCGCGAGCGGGGGAAGCACAGATACGCAGTATTTT
TRBJ2-7	.	TRBV28	.	CASSLRGTNEQYF	TGTGCCAGCAGTTTACGAGGGACCAACGAGCAGTACTTC
TRBJ2-5	.	TRBV7-9	TRBD1	CASRQGQETQYF	TGTGCCAGCCGACAGGGCCAAGAGACCCAGTACTTC
TRBJ2-2	.	TRBV28	TRBD2	CASSLIQAGGGELFF	TGTGCCAGCAGTTTGATACAGGCGGGGGGCGGGGAGCTGTTTTTT
TRBJ2-3	.	TRBV6-5	.	CASSSGTRGPDTQYF	TGTGCCAGCAGTTCCGGGACCAGAGGGCCAGATACGCAGTATTTT